This T cell receptor beta chain originates from a study of cytomegalovirus exposure and HLA in healthy donors. Use of 60 Vbeta and 13 Jbeta primers characterized the PCR. Method: immunoSEQ multiplex PCR; TCRdb's copy keeps in-frame clones and lacks some. The sample shows approximately 150,000 clones, approximately 73% of them seen only once. This clone was detected only a few times. The antigen remains unidentified. CDR1 and CDR2 from the germline V gene are LGHNT and FRNRAP. The CDR3 consists of 11 residues. V was clipped by 4 bases and J by 6 bases, with 5 bases between them. Study conclusions and caveats: The likely explanation for a cluster of highly shared sequence variants was sequencing artifact. V segments that were indistinguishable, TRBV6-2 and TRBV6-3 among them, were omitted from analysis.

The chain links TRBV12-5 to TRBJ2-3, with a possible D match to TRBD2 (5 bases). This receptor was identified in a woman aged 18-29 years in good health and CMV-seropositive. The sequencing input was PBMCs. CDR3 DNA: TGTGCTAGTGGTTCGGGGGATACGCAGTATTTT. Translation: CASGSGDTQYF. The full variable domain, with the rest looked up from reference TRBV12-5 and TRBJ2-3, is DARVTQTPRHKVTEMGQEVTMRCQPILGHNTVFWYRQTMMQGLELLAYFRNRAPLDDSGMPKDRFSAEMPDATLATLKIQPSEPRDSAVYFCASGSGDTQYFGPGTRLTVL.